This paragraph reports one T cell receptor (beta chain). Its specificity is unknown. During cDNA synthesis, UMIs that each contained a 6-nucleotide sample barcode were added by means of template switching. After re-calling the 5' RACE reads, TCRdb lists one entry per CDR3 protein, DNA absent. Its table records a few hundred thousand distinct CDR3 sequences. These data originate in a study of monozygotic twins with inflammatory bowel disease. Overall study findings and caveats: Results did not support any single strong IBD-associated signal or clonotype.

The sequenced sample was blood. The origin of this receptor is a human donor with ulcerative colitis or Crohn's disease, or a healthy co-twin of an affected twin (not recorded which).

CDR3 sequence reads: CASSQGLAVDTQYF. The gene calls are TRBV7-2 and TRBJ2-3; TCRdb calls TRBD2, which cannot be checked without DNA. The CDR3 is 14 residues long. Germline V gene sequence: CDR1 SGHTA, CDR2 FQGNSA.